This TCR beta chain was retrieved from a study of T cell repertoires in cytomegalovirus infection. Via MiXCR, TCRdb re-called the reads, giving one row per CDR3 protein. The top ten clones hold roughly 13% of a sample with some 920,000 distinct CDR3 sequences, roughly 31% of them seen once. Regarding this clonotype: What it binds is not known.

This CDR3 is built from 15 residues. The V end lost 5 bases, the J end lost 0 bases, and 13 bases lay between the germline ends. Germline V lookup: CDR1 SGHVS, CDR2 FNYEAQ. The input for sequencing was cultured CD8+ T cells from PBMCs, taken from culture after CMV antigen stimulation. This TCR was sampled from a human donor in good health (CMV status not recorded). Some clones in this sample may be carry-over from other donors' samples. This chain connects TRBV7-6 to TRBJ1-2; no reliable D call. The DNA for the CDR3 is TGTGCCAGCAGCCTCTGGGAGTACCCTAACTATGGCTACACCTTC. This sequence encodes CASSLWEYPNYGYTF.